Each of the 7 T cell receptor beta chains below was sequenced from the same sample in a study of shared clonotypes between healthy human individuals (dated by TCRdb to about 2020). Libraries were built with the immunoSEQ multiplex PCR assay. Drawn from immuneACCESS, this table holds only the in-frame rearrangements with V and J called that TCRdb kept. Clones are partly lost; checked studies trace under half to an unresolved V gene and leave the rest unexplained. In this sample the table shows around 700,000 clones, around three quarters of which occur a single time. The top ten hold around 2% of the sample. Sequencing was carried out using memory CD4+ T cells sorted from blood. Sample cell subset or site, as interpreted from the label and publication: CD45RA-negative fraction. Receptor source: a woman aged 25 to 39 in good health.

The rearrangement links TRBV19 to TRBJ2-7; D unclear. V was shortened by 4 bases and J by 2 bases, with 15 bases between the two germline ends. Germline assignment: CDR1 LNHDA and CDR2 SQIVND (reference sequence). This CDR3 region has 15 residues. CDR3 nucleotide sequence: TGTGCCAGTAGTAGAGACACCGGTGGGCCCTACGAGCAGTACTTC. Protein product: CASSRDTGGPYEQYF.

This chain links TRBV6-5 with TRBJ1-2; D gene uncertain. CDR1 is MNHEY and CDR2 is SVGAGI in the germline V gene. The CDR3 extends over 15 amino acids. Trimming shortened V by 6 bases and J by 4 bases, and 18 bases separated the two germline ends. The CDR3 DNA is TGTGCCAGCAGATCCGAGATCCGAGGATCCTATGGCTACACCTTC. Translated, it gives CASRSEIRGSYGYTF.

This clone was seen only once. The chain employs TRBV28 and TRBJ2-2; 7 bases map to TRBD2. Germline loops: CDR1 MDHEN, CDR2 SYDVKM. The CDR3 has 17 amino acids. V shed 7 bases and J 3 bases; nucleotides not matched to a gene: 14. The CDR3 region is CASTRLGRETDTGELFF. In DNA form, the CDR3 reads TGTGCCAGCACACGACTGGGGCGGGAGACTGACACCGGGGAGCTGTTTTTT.

The chain has TRBV5-1 and TRBJ2-5, with 7 bases that match TRBD1. After removal of 4 bases from V and 3 bases from J, the junction contained 6 bases not matched to a gene. The CDR3 covers 14 residues. Germline V gene data show CDR1 as SGHRS and CDR2 as YFSETQ. CDR3 sequence reads: CASSKGQPEETQYF. The CDR3 DNA reads TGCGCCAGCAGCAAGGGACAGCCGGAAGAGACCCAGTACTTC.

There are a few counts of this clone. The chain is built from TRBV5-1 and TRBJ2-3, with D tentatively TRBD2 (6 bases). Germline CDR1 reads SGHRS; CDR2 reads YFSETQ. V was clipped by 0 bases and J by 6 bases, with 11 bases between them. The CDR3 spans 14 residues. CDR3 in amino acids: CASSLAGTGDTQYF. CDR3 nucleotide sequence: TGCGCCAGCAGCTTGGCTGGGACTGGCGATACGCAGTATTTT.

This clone was seen once. V is TRBV11-2 and J is TRBJ2-7; TRBD2 agrees at 9 bases. The V gene end was trimmed by 6 bases and the J gene end by 4 bases; junction bases not matched to a gene: 7. The CDR3 length is 14 residues. From germline, CDR1 is SGHAT and CDR2 FQNNGV. CDR3: CASSLLAGPYEQYF. In nucleotides, the CDR3 is TGTGCCAGCAGTCTCCTAGCGGGACCTTACGAGCAGTACTTC.

This clone turned up a few times. The V gene is TRBV6-6, the J gene TRBJ1-1; 7 positions agree with TRBD1. The CDR3 loop spans 15 amino acids. Trimming cost V 4 bases and J 3 bases; bases outside gene matches: 8. Germline lookup yields CDR1 MNHNY and CDR2 SVGAGI (reference sequence). The CDR3 spells CASSSGQEGYTEAFF. In DNA form, the CDR3 reads TGTGCCAGCAGTTCCGGACAGGAGGGGTACACTGAAGCTTTCTTT.